The clone carrying this T cell receptor beta chain was observed a handful of times. CDR1 LGHNA and CDR2 YSLEER come from the germline V gene. The CDR3 is made up of 18 amino acids. Trimming took 0 bases from V and 4 from J; bases not matched to a gene: 8. Authors' methods: Amplified reference gene primers provided the basis for estimating nucleated cell counts. Using immunoSEQ multiplex PCR, the repertoire was profiled, and TCRdb retains in-frame clones only, with some absent. V, J and clone size reflect that table, while D and trimming were determined from the DNA. The sample records 87,000 or so clones, around 85% being singletons. The data originate from a study of blood T cell repertoires in COVID-19. Across the study: Specimens from acute and convalescent COVID-19 originated in the United States, Italy and Spain. From T cells, B-cell-depleted T cells, or PBMCs came the material, which was cDNA or gDNA.

Sequencing used peripheral blood. The chain combines TRBV4-3 with TRBJ2-2; 10 bases align to TRBD2. This clonotype was obtained from a woman of 80 years or more with active or convalescent COVID-19. The CDR3 region has the DNA TGCGCCAGCAGCCAAGAACCTAGCGGGAGCCTGGTCACCGGGGAGCTGTTTTTT. The encoded protein is CASSQEPSGSLVTGELFF.